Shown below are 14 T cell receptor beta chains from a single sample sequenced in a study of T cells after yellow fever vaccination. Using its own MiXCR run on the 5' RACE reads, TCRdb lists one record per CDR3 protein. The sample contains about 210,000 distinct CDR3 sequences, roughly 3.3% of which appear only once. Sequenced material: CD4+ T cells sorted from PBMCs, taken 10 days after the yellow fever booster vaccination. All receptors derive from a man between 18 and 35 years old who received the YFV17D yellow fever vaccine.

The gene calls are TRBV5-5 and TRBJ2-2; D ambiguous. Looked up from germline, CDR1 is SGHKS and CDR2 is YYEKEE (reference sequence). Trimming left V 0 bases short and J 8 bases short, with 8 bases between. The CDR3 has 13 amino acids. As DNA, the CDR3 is TGTGCCAGCAGCTTGGAGACCTGGGGGGAGCTGTTTTTT. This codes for CASSLETWGELFF.

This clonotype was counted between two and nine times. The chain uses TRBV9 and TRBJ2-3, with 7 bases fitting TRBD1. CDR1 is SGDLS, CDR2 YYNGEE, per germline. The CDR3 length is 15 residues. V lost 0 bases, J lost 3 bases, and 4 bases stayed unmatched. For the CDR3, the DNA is TGTGCCAGCAGCGTAGGCCCGACAGGGACAGATACGCAGTATTTT. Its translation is CASSVGPTGTDTQYF. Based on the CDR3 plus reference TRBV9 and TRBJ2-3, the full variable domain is DSGVTQTPKHLITATGQRVTLRCSPRSGDLSVYWYQQSLDQGLQFLIQYYNGEERAKGNILERFSAQQFPDLHSELNLSSLELGDSALYFCASSVGPTGTDTQYFGPGTRLTVL.

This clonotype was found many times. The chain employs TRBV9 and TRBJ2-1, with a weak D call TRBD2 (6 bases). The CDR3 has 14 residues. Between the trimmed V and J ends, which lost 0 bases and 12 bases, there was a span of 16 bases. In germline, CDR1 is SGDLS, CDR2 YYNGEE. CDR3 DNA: TGTGCCAGCAGCGTAGTATCCGGGACGGAGGGGCAGTTCTTC. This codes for CASSVVSGTEGQFF.

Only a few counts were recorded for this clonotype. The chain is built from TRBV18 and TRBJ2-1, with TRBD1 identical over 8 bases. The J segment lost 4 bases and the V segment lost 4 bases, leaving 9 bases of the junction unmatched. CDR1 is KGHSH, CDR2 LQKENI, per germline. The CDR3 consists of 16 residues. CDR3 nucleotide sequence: TGTGCCAGCTCACAACCAGGACAGGGCTCGTACAATGAGCAGTTCTTC. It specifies CASSQPGQGSYNEQFF.

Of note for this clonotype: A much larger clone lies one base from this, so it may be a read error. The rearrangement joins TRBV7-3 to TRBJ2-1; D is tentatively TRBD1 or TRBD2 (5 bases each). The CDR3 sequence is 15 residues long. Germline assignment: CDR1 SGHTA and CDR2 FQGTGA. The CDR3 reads CACSSLGAPQVEQFF. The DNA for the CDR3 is TGTGCCTGCAGCTCCCTCGGGGCCCCCCAGGTAGAGCAGTTCTTC. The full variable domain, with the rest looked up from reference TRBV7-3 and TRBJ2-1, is GAGVSQTPSNKVTEKGKYVELRCDPISGHTALYWYRQSLGQGPEFLIYFQGTGAADDSGLPNDRFFAVRPEGSVSTLKIQRTERGDSAVYLCACSSLGAPQVEQFFGPGTRLTVL.

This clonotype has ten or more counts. CDR3 in amino acids: CASSRGQGNYGYTF. CDR3 DNA sequence: TGTGCCAGCAGCCGAGGACAGGGGAACTATGGCTACACCTTC. The rearrangement uses TRBV28 and TRBJ1-2; 9 bases agree with TRBD1. Germline CDR1 MDHEN, CDR2 SYDVKM. This CDR3 has 14 residues. Trimming removed 6 bases from V and 2 bases from J; junction bases left unmatched: 4.

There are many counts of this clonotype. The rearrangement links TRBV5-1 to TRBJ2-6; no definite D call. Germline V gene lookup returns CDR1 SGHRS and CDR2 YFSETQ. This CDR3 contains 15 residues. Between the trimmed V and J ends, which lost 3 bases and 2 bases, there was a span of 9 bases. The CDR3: CASSSGLTGANVLTF. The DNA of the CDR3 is TGCGCCAGCAGCTCCGGGTTAACTGGGGCCAACGTCCTGACTTTC.

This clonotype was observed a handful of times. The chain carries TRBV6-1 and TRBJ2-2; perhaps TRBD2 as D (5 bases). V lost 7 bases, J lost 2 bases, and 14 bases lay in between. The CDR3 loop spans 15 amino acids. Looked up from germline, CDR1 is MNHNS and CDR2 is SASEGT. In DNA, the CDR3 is TGTGCCAGCAAAGGACTGCCCTTCAACACCGGGGAGCTGTTTTTT. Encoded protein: CASKGLPFNTGELFF.

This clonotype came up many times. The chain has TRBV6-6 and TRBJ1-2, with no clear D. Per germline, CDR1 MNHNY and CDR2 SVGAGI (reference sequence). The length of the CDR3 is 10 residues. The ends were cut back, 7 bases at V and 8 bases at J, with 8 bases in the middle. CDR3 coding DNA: TGTGCCAGCAATAGGGAGGGCTACACCTTC. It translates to CASNREGYTF.

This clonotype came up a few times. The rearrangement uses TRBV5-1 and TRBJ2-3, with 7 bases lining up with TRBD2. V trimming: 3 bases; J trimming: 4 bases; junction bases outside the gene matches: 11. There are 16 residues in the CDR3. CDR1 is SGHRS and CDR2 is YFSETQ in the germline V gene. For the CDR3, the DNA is TGCGCCAGCAGCTCCCCGGGCCGAGGGAGGGCAGATACGCAGTATTTT. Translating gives CASSSPGRGRADTQYF. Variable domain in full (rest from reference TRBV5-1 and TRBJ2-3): KAGVTQTPRYLIKTRGQQVTLSCSPISGHRSVSWYQQTPGQGLQFLFEYFSETQRNKGNFPGRFSGRQFSNSRSEMNVSTLELGDSALYLCASSSPGRGRADTQYFGPGTRLTVL.

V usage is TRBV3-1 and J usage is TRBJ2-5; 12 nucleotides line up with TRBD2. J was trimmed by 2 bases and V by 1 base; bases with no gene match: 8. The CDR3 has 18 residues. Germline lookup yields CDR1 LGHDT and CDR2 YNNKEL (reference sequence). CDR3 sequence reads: CASSQVLAGGEEQETQYF. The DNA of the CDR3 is TGTGCCAGCAGCCAAGTGCTAGCGGGGGGGGAGGAGCAAGAGACCCAGTACTTC.

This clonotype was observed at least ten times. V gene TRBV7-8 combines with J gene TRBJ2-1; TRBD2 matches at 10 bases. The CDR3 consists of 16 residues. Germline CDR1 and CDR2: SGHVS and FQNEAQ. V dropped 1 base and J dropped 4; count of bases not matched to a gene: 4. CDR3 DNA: TGTGCCAGCAGCTTAGGTGGTAGCGGGGGGTACAATGAGCAGTTCTTC. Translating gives CASSLGGSGGYNEQFF.

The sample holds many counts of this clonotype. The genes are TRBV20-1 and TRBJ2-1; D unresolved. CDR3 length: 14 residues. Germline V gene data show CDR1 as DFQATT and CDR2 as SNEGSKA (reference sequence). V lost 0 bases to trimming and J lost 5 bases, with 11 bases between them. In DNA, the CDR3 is TGCAGTGCTAGAGATATTTGGCCTAACAATGAGCAGTTCTTC. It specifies CSARDIWPNNEQFF.

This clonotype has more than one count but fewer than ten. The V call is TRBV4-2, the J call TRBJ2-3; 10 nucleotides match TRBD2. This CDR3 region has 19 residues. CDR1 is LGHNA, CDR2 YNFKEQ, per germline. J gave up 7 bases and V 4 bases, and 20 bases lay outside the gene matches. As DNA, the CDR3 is TGTGCCAGCAGCCCCTTCCAGAGCGGGGGGGACTTCGTACCCTATACGCAGTATTTT. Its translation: CASSPFQSGGDFVPYTQYF.